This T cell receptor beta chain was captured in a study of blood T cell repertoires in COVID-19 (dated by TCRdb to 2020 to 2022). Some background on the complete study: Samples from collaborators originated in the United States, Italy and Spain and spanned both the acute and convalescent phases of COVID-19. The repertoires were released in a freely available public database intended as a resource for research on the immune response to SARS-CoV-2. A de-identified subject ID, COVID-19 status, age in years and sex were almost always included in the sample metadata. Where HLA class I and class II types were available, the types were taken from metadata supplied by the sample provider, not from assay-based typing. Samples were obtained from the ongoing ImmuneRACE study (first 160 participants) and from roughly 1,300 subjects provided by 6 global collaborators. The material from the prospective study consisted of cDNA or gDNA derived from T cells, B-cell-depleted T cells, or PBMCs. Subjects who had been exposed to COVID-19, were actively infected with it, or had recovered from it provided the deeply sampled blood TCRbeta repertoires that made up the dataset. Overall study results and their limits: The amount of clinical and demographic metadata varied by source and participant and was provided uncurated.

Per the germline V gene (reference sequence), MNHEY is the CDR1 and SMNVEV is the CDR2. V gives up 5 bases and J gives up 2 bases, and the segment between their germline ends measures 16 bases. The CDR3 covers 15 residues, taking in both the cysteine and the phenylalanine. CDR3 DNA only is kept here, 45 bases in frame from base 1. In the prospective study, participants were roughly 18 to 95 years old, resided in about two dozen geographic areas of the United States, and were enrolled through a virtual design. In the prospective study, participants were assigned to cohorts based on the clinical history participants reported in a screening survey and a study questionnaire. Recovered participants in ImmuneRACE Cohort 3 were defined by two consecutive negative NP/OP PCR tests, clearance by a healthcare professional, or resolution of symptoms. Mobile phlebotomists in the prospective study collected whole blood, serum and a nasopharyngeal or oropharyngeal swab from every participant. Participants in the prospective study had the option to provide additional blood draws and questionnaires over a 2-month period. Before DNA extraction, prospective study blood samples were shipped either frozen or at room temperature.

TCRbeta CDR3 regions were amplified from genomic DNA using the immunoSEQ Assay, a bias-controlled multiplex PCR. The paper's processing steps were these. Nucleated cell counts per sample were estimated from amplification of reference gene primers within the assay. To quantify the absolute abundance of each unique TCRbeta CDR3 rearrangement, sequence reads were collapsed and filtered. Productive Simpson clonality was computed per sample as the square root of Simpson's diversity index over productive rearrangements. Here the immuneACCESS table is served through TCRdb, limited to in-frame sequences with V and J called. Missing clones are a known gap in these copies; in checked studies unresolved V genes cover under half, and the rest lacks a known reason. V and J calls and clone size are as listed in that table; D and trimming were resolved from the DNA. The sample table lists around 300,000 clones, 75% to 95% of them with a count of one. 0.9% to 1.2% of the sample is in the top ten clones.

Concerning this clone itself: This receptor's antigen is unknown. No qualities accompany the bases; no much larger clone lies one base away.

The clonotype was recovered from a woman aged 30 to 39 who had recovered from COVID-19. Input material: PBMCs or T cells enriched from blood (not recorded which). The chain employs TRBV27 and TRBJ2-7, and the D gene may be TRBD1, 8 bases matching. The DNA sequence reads TGTGCCAGCAGTAGCGGGACAGGTAACCCCTACGAGCAGTACTTC. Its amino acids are CASSSGTGNPYEQYF.